This T cell receptor (beta chain) was sequenced during a study of cytomegalovirus exposure and HLA in healthy donors. With 3 bases removed from V and 5 bases from J, the gap between germline ends came to 8 bases. CDR3 length: 14 amino acids. Germline V gene sequence: CDR1 ENHRY, CDR2 SYGVKD. Vbeta (60) and Jbeta (13) primers were used in the PCR. Sequencing was performed with immunoSEQ multiplex PCR; in TCRdb, only in-frame clones are kept and a portion is missing. The sample records some 150,000 clones, around 79% being singletons. This clone was seen only once. This sequence was found in a man aged 30-40 years in good health and CMV-seropositive. J is TRBJ1-6 and V is TRBV10-3; tentatively, D is TRBD1 (5 bases). Sequencing used PBMCs. For the CDR3, the DNA is TGTGCCATCAGTGACAGGGAAAATAATTCACCCCTCCACTTT. Its protein is CAISDRENNSPLHF.